The source of this T cell receptor (beta chain) is a study of T cell changes during pregnancy in multiple sclerosis. The method was immunoSEQ multiplex PCR; TCRdb's version includes in-frame clones alone and lacks a portion of them. Here the sample spans 70,000 or so clones, roughly 92% being singletons. The sequence was obtained from a female donor in good health, enrolled as a control in a pregnancy study. The sample consisted of peripheral blood, taken in the third trimester of pregnancy.

The CDR3 DNA reads TGTGCCTGGGGCCCGCGTGCCAACAATGAGCAGTTCTTC. This sequence encodes CAWGPRANNEQFF. This sequence joins TRBV5-8 and TRBJ2-1; D may be TRBD1 (5 bases). V dropped 10 bases and J dropped 5 bases, with 16 bases sitting between them. The CDR3 is 13 amino acids. Germline CDR1 is SGHTS and CDR2 is YDEGEE. The full variable domain, in which reference TRBV5-8 and TRBJ2-1 provide the parts outside the CDR3, is EAGVTQSPTHLIKTRGQQATLRCSPISGHTSVYWYQQALGLGLQFLLWYDEGEERNRGNFPPRFSGRQFPNYSSELNVNALELEDSALYLCAWGPRANNEQFFGPGTRLTVL.